These T cell receptor beta chains were read from a single sample in a study of T cells in Graves' hyperthyroidism and ophthalmopathy. TCRdb processed the multiplex PCR reads anew with MiXCR; each CDR3 protein has one entry. Among about 840,000 distinct CDR3 sequences listed, roughly 37% were seen once. What was sequenced was blood. The receptors were sampled from a young man with Graves' hyperthyroidism. The CDR3 runs from the conserved cysteine through the conserved F or W. Fields, in order: D gene, clone size, V gene, J gene, CDR3 DNA, CDR3 protein. A D gene is named only where the DNA matches it firmly. Not all rows give a size; the values are once, few, many and, for expanded clones, a class.

>-|-|TRBV7-9|TRBJ1-1
TGTGCCAGCAGCTCTCCGACAGCATTGAACACTGAAGCTTTCTTT
CASSSPTALNTEAFF
>-|-|TRBV20-1|TRBJ1-3
TGCAGTGCTCGGCCACTCAGGGGCGCTGGAAACACCATATATTTT
CSARPLRGAGNTIYF
>-|-|TRBV12-3/TRBV12-4|TRBJ1-4
TGTGCCAGCATGTCTCAGCTTAATGAAAAACTGTTTTTT
CASMSQLNEKLFF
>TRBD1|-|TRBV15|TRBJ1-5
TGTGCCACCAGCGTCCGACAGGGGGCTAGCAATCAGCCCCAGCATTTT
CATSVRQGASNQPQHF
>TRBD1|many|TRBV7-6|TRBJ2-5
TGTGCCAGCAGCTCCGGACAGGGGGGGATTGAGACCCAGTACTTC
CASSSGQGGIETQYF
>-|many|TRBV29-1|TRBJ2-5
TGCAGCACTAAGGAAGGCCGACAAGAGACCCAGTACTTC
CSTKEGRQETQYF
>TRBD1|many|TRBV19|TRBJ1-5
TGTGCCAGTAGTAGGCGGGACAGGCGGAGCAATCAGCCCCAGCATTTT
CASSRRDRRSNQPQHF
>-|-|TRBV2|TRBJ1-2
TGTGCCAGCAGTCGGAGCAGGGGACCTAACTATGGCTACACCTTC
CASSRSRGPNYGYTF
>-|few|TRBV4-1|TRBJ2-7
TGCGCCAGCAGCCAAGGGGCGGGACGGTGGTCCTACGAGCAGTACTTC
CASSQGAGRWSYEQYF
>-|many|TRBV19|TRBJ1-2
TGTGCCAGTAGTATCGCTGCTGGGGATGGCTACACCTTC
CASSIAAGDGYTF
>TRBD1|-|TRBV12-3/TRBV12-4|TRBJ1-1
TGTGCCAGCAGTCTTTTCAGGGGGCTGTCGATGAACACTGAAGCTTTCTTT
CASSLFRGLSMNTEAFF
>TRBD2|once|TRBV25-1|TRBJ2-1
TGTGCAGCCGGGACTAGCGGGTACAATGAGCAGTTCTTC
CAAGTSGYNEQFF
>TRBD2|-|TRBV7-2|TRBJ2-5
TGTGCCAGCAGCTGGGGGGGACTAGCGGGAGGGCCAGAGACCCAGTACTTC
CASSWGGLAGGPETQYF
>TRBD2|few|TRBV10-3|TRBJ2-5
TGTGCCATCAGTGATATAGCGGGAGAGGGTGAGACCCAGTACTTC
CAISDIAGEGETQYF
>-|-|TRBV7-9|TRBJ2-7
TGTGCCAGCAGCTTACAGGTTATGGAGCAGTACTTC
CASSLQVMEQYF
>-|many|TRBV9|TRBJ2-2
TGTGCCAGCAGCCCCATTGTGTCCGGGGAGCTGTTTTTT
CASSPIVSGELFF
>TRBD2|few|TRBV10-3|TRBJ2-5
TGTGCCAGCACATCCCTTGGACTAGCGGTCCAAGAGACCCAGTACTTC
CASTSLGLAVQETQYF
>-|once|TRBV6-5|TRBJ1-6
TGTGCCAGCAGCTCCATTCGGGACATATATAATTCACCCCTCCACTTT
CASSSIRDIYNSPLHF
>-|-|TRBV25-1|TRBJ1-5
TGTGCCAGCAGGGGGGGGGGGATAAGCAATCAGCCCCAGCATTTT
CASRGGGISNQPQHF
>-|many|TRBV20-1|TRBJ2-5
TGCAGTGCTAGAGATGGAGTCGGTGGGGGCGGGGAAGAGACCCAGTACTTC
CSARDGVGGGGEETQYF
>TRBD2|many|TRBV29-1|TRBJ2-7
TGCAGCGTTGAGGGACTAGCCTTCGAGCAGTACTTC
CSVEGLAFEQYF
>-|many|TRBV10-3|TRBJ2-5
TGTGCCATCAGTGAAGATGGGCAAGAGACCCAGTACTTC
CAISEDGQETQYF
>TRBD1|many|TRBV19|TRBJ2-7
TGTGCCAGTAGTACTGGGGCAGGGGGCTACGAGCAGTACTTC
CASSTGAGGYEQYF
>TRBD1|once|TRBV15|TRBJ2-7
TGTGCCACCAGCAGAGAAAGGGACAGGGGCTCCTACGAGCAGTACTTC
CATSRERDRGSYEQYF